The rows below give T cell receptor delta chains drawn from one sample of a study of gammadelta T cells in human blood. TCRdb used CATT to re-call clones from the RT-PCR reads. The sample lists a few hundred delta-chain clones, about 25% occurring once. Material: non-Vgamma9Vdelta2 gamma-delta T cells from infant blood. The source is a human donor. Both conserved end residues are part of each CDR3. The D gene is left open where the match is weak. Size tells how often a clone was seen (once, few, many) or the class of an expanded clone, and some rows leave it out.

clone size,V gene,D gene,J gene,CDR3 protein,CDR3 DNA
large,TRDV1,TRDD3,TRDJ1,CALGGLQLGYPILTDKLIF,TGTGCTCTTGGGGGCCTTCAGTTGGGATACCCAATCCTTACCGATAAACTCATCTTT
large,TRDV1,TRDD3,TRDJ1,CALGAFPTWLFLLGDIYTDKLIF,TGTGCTCTTGGGGCCTTTCCTACTTGGCTTTTCTTACTGGGGGATATTTACACCGATAAACTCATCTTT
large,TRAV36/DV7,TRDD2,TRDJ1,CAVELFRLGSFLPTDKLIF,TGTGCTGTGGAGCTCTTCCGACTGGGATCCTTCCTACCCACCGATAAACTCATCTTT
few,TRDV1,.,TRDJ1,CALGELIAPCYTDKLIF,TGTGCTCTTGGGGAACTAATCGCCCCTTGCTACACCGATAAACTCATCTTT
.,TRDV1,TRDD3,TRDJ1,CALGERRVWGIPYTDKLIF,TGTGCTCTTGGGGAACGCAGGGTCTGGGGGATTCCGTACACCGATAAACTCATCTTT
large,TRDV1,TRDD3,TRDJ1,CALGEITFPLGEDTDKLIF,TGTGCTCTTGGGGAAATAACCTTCCCTCTGGGGGAGGACACCGATAAACTCATCTTT
.,TRDV1,TRDD3,TRDJ1,CALGERTSGGIGADKLIF,TGTGCTCTTGGGGAACGAACGTCCGGGGGGATTGGCGCCGATAAACTCATCTTT
.,TRDV1,.,TRDJ1,CALGSPSRGDSYSSWHTDKLIF,TGTGCTCTTGGGTCCCCCTCGCGGGGGGATTCCTACTCTTCCTGGCACACCGATAAACTCATCTTT
large,TRDV1,TRDD3,TRDJ1,CALGDGGSGPPWGIHGADKLIF,TGTGCTCTTGGGGACGGGGGTTCTGGTCCCCCCTGGGGGATACACGGGGCCGATAAACTCATCTTT
large,TRDV1,TRDD2,TRDJ1,CALGESPPSYPLGTYKLIF,TGTGCTCTTGGGGAATCCCCTCCTTCCTACCCCCTGGGGACGTATAAACTCATCTTT
few,TRDV1,TRDD3,TRDJ1,CALGELLRILGDTGKLIF,TGTGCTCTTGGGGAACTTCTCCGAATACTGGGGGATACAGGTAAACTCATCTTT
large,TRDV1,TRDD3,TRDJ1,CALGNQRSPGLGIRGTDKLIF,TGTGCTCTTGGGAATCAGCGGTCCCCCGGACTGGGGATAAGGGGCACCGATAAACTCATCTTT
large,TRDV1,TRDD3,TRDJ1,CALGELAIPSLKRLGEYTDKLIF,TGTGCTCTTGGGGAACTAGCGATACCCAGCTTGAAGAGACTGGGGGAGTACACCGATAAACTCATCTTT
large,TRDV1,TRDD3,TRDJ1,CALGDPFGRRGGGYAEYTDKLIF,TGTGCTCTTGGGGACCCCTTCGGAAGGAGGGGGGGGGGATACGCGGAGTACACCGATAAACTCATCTTT
.,TRDV1,TRDD3,TRDJ2,CALGGTQHTFLPTGGYRGTAQLFF,TGTGCTCTTGGGGGGACACAACACACTTTCCTACCTACTGGGGGATACCGAGGGACAGCACAACTCTTCTTT
large,TRDV1,TRDD3,TRDJ1,CALGEKSYWGPRPYTDKLIF,TGTGCTCTTGGGGAAAAATCCTACTGGGGGCCTCGGCCGTACACCGATAAACTCATCTTT
large,TRDV2,.,TRDJ1,CACDTGEYTDKLIF,TGTGCCTGTGACACCGGGGAGTACACCGATAAACTCATCTTT
.,TRDV1,TRDD3,TRDJ1,CALGELLPTWWGIRRADKLIF,TGTGCTCTTGGGGAACTTCTCCCTACTTGGTGGGGGATACGCCGGGCCGATAAACTCATCTTT
large,TRDV1,TRDD3,TRDJ3,CALGELEVSSGGYEANSWDTRQMFF,TGTGCTCTTGGGGAACTAGAGGTCTCCTCCGGGGGATACGAAGCAAACTCCTGGGACACCCGACAGATGTTTTTC
large,TRAV38-2/DV8,.,TRDJ1,CAYRRSRGVADKLIF,TGTGCTTATAGGAGGTCACGGGGGGTAGCCGATAAACTCATCTTT
once,TRDV2,TRDD3,TRDJ3,CACDNTGGYSWDTRQMFF,TGTGCCTGTGACAATACTGGGGGATACTCCTGGGACACCCGACAGATGTTTTTC
large,TRDV3,.,TRDJ1,CACIRGTDKLIF,TGTGCCTGTATCAGGGGGACCGATAAACTCATCTTT
large,TRDV3,.,TRDJ1,CAATGWGKYTDKLIF,TGTGCCGCTACGGGTTGGGGAAAGTACACCGATAAACTCATCTTT
large,TRDV1,.,TRDJ1,CALGEREISYALGAPHKLIF,TGTGCTCTTGGGGAACGGGAGATATCCTACGCGCTGGGGGCCCCCCATAAACTCATCTTT
large,TRDV1,.,TRDJ1,CALGSKIAFLLYWGYTDKLIF,TGTGCTCTTGGGTCAAAAATCGCCTTCCTACTATACTGGGGGTACACCGATAAACTCATCTTT
large,TRAV29/DV5,TRDD3,TRDJ1,CAARGSCTGGAYTDKLIF,TGTGCAGCAAGGGGGTCATGTACTGGGGGAGCGTACACCGATAAACTCATCTTT
large,TRDV1,TRDD2,TRDJ1,CALGAGGPIPTLEYTDKLIF,TGTGCTCTTGGGGCCGGGGGCCCTATTCCTACGCTGGAGTACACCGATAAACTCATCTTT
large,TRDV1,TRDD3,TRDJ1,CALGELRWGIPLPGADKLIF,TGTGCTCTTGGGGAACTCCGCTGGGGGATTCCCCTCCCAGGCGCCGATAAACTCATCTTT
large,TRDV1,TRDD3,TRDJ1,CALGDATLLGGPWLADKLIF,TGTGCTCTTGGGGACGCAACTCTACTGGGGGGTCCATGGTTGGCCGATAAACTCATCTTT
large,TRDV1,TRDD3,TRDJ1,CALGTQGPGWGILMTDKLIF,TGTGCTCTTGGGACGCAGGGACCCGGTTGGGGGATACTCATGACCGATAAACTCATCTTT
large,TRDV1,.,TRDJ1,CALGEPWAFLFRPGEEKLIF,TGTGCTCTTGGGGAACCCTGGGCCTTCCTCTTCCGGCCTGGGGAGGAGAAACTCATCTTT
.,TRDV1,TRDD3,TRDJ1,CALGELRTSYQDWGIRINRVTNTDKLIF,TGTGCTCTTGGGGAACTGAGGACTTCCTACCAGGACTGGGGGATACGCATCAACAGAGTCACTAACACCGATAAACTCATCTTT
large,TRDV2,TRDD3,TRDJ1,CACDTRTTGGYGYTDKLIF,TGTGCCTGTGACACGAGGACTACTGGGGGATACGGGTACACCGATAAACTCATCTTT
large,TRDV1,.,TRDJ1,CALGELVGFPRHWAPSGDKLIF,TGTGCTCTTGGGGAACTCGTGGGCTTCCCAAGACACTGGGCCCCCTCCGGTGATAAACTCATCTTT
large,TRDV1,.,TRDJ1,CALGERRAPGLVSYQLDTYKLIF,TGTGCTCTTGGGGAAAGAAGAGCCCCAGGCCTGGTCTCGTACCAACTTGATACTTATAAACTCATCTTT
large,TRDV1,TRDD3,TRDJ2,CALGERIPLTTNVLGGLTAQLFF,TGTGCTCTTGGGGAACGGATTCCCCTTACTACCAACGTACTGGGGGGGCTGACAGCACAACTCTTCTTT
.,TRDV1,.,TRDJ1,CALGEEFLSRGGGTDKLIF,TGTGCTCTTGGGGAAGAGTTCCTCTCAAGAGGGGGTGGGACCGATAAACTCATCTTT
large,TRDV1,TRDD3,TRDJ1,CALGERAFPTFLGDKSDKLIF,TGTGCTCTTGGGGAGCGGGCCTTCCCGACCTTCCTGGGGGATAAGTCCGATAAACTCATCTTT
.,TRDV1,.,TRDJ1,CALGEPHPSYAGGFLPYTDKLIF,TGTGCTCTTGGGGAACCTCATCCTTCCTACGCTGGGGGATTCCTCCCGTACACCGATAAACTCATCTTT
.,TRDV1,TRDD3,TRDJ1,CARAEEVLGPPGPYTDKLIF,TGTGCTCGTGCGGAGGAAGTACTGGGGCCGCCGGGACCGTACACCGATAAACTCATCTTT
large,TRDV1,.,TRDJ1,CALGEPTLPSYTRGISRKLIF,TGTGCTCTTGGGGAACCCACCCTACCTTCCTACACTCGGGGGATAAGCCGGAAACTCATCTTT
.,TRDV2,.,TRDJ1,CACDTVGTWAYDTDKLIF,TGTGCCTGTGACACCGTGGGTACTTGGGCATACGACACCGATAAACTCATCTTT
hyperexpanded,TRDV3,TRDD3,TRDJ2,CAADESCHLFWGIRLPLTAQLFF,TGTGCCGCGGACGAATCCTGTCACCTGTTTTGGGGGATACGACTCCCTTTGACAGCACAACTCTTCTTT
large,TRDV3,TRDD3,TRDJ1,CAFPPTLLGDTDKLIF,TGTGCCTTCCCTCCTACTCTACTGGGGGATACCGATAAACTCATCTTT
few,TRDV1,.,TRDJ1,CALGEDTWFYNTDKLIF,TGTGCTCTTGGGGAAGATACGTGGTTTTATAACACCGATAAACTCATCTTT
few,TRDV3,TRDD3,TRDJ1,CASPLGDTDKLIF,TGTGCCTCCCCACTGGGGGACACCGATAAACTCATCTTT
large,TRDV1,TRDD2,TRDJ1,CALGGLSYHWEDKLIF,TGTGCTCTTGGGGGACTTTCCTACCATTGGGAAGATAAACTCATCTTT
.,TRDV3,.,TRDJ1,CAFSLSSYWGAYTDKLIF,TGTGCCTTCTCCCTCTCTTCCTACTGGGGGGCATACACCGATAAACTCATCTTT
.,TRDV1,TRDD3,TRDJ1,CALGNPTSWGIPGDKLIF,TGTGCTCTTGGGAACCCCACCAGCTGGGGGATACCGGGCGATAAACTCATCTTT
few,TRDV1,TRDD2,TRDJ1,CALGGLPPSYKLYKLRDEDTDKLIF,TGTGCTCTTGGGGGCCTGCCCCCTTCCTACAAACTTTACAAACTTAGGGATGAGGACACCGATAAACTCATCTTT
large,TRDV1,TRDD3,TRDJ1,CALGDGPPFLRLLGDTPYTDKLIF,TGTGCTCTTGGGGACGGCCCCCCATTCCTACGATTACTGGGGGATACTCCGTACACCGATAAACTCATCTTT
large,TRDV1,.,TRDJ1,CALGERPAYGLSGNDKLIF,TGTGCTCTTGGGGAACGGCCCGCCTACGGGCTTAGTGGGAACGATAAACTCATCTTT